Each of the 6 T cell receptor beta chains below was sequenced from the same sample in a study of T cell responses to AZD1222 COVID-19 vaccine. Sequenced by immunoSEQ multiplex PCR; TCRdb stores in-frame clones only, minus some. The sample comprises fewer than 120,000 clones, just under 95% of which are singletons, and over 2% rests with the top ten. The sample here was peripheral blood, taken 28 days after the second AZD1222 dose. The source of these receptors is an adult who received the AZD1222 COVID-19 vaccine.

This chain links TRBV4-3 with TRBJ2-7; 11 bases agree with TRBD1. V gave up 3 bases and J gave up 2 bases; unmatched junction bases: 3. Looked up from germline, CDR1 is LGHNA and CDR2 is YSLEER. The CDR3 length is 15 residues. The CDR3 coding sequence is TGCGCCAGCAGCCAGGGACAGGGGGGGGCCTACGAGCAGTACTTC. As protein: CASSQGQGGAYEQYF.

The J gene is TRBJ1-2, the V gene TRBV14; possible D gene TRBD1, 5 bases. The V end was cut by 0 bases, the J end by 3 bases, with 20 bases between. This CDR3 contains 18 residues. The V gene's germline CDR1 is SGHDN and CDR2 FVKESK. The CDR3: CASSQDLIWAGLDYGYTF. CDR3 in DNA: TGTGCCAGCAGCCAAGATCTAATCTGGGCGGGACTTGACTATGGCTACACCTTC.

The V call is TRBV7-2, the J call TRBJ2-5, with 12 bases matching TRBD2. There are 16 residues in the CDR3. The trim removed 5 bases at V and 2 bases at J, leaving 6 bases unmatched. Germline V gene sequence: CDR1 SGHTA, CDR2 FQGNSA. The CDR3 here is CASSPGLAGPQETQYF. Here the CDR3 DNA reads TGTGCCAGCAGCCCCGGACTAGCGGGGCCTCAAGAGACCCAGTACTTC.

This chain joins TRBV6-2 or TRBV6-3 and TRBJ1-3; 8 bases line up with TRBD1. The CDR3 is 18 amino acids. Germline V gene data show CDR1 as MNHEY and CDR2 as SVGEGT. The ends lost 5 bases at V and 0 bases at J; junction bases unmatched: 12. CDR3 protein: CASSLDRGRTLSGNTIYF. The CDR3 DNA sequence: TGTGCCAGCAGTCTTGACAGGGGTCGGACTCTCTCTGGAAACACCATATATTTT.

The CDR3 region is CASSPRARVGANVLTF. In DNA, the CDR3 is TGTGCCAGCAGCCCCCGGGCCAGGGTTGGGGCCAACGTCCTGACTTTC. The chain joins TRBV5-4 to TRBJ2-6; D is perhaps TRBD1 (5 bases). From germline, CDR1 is SGHNT and CDR2 YYREEE (reference sequence). V lost 4 bases to trimming and J lost 3 bases, with 14 bases between them. This CDR3 has 16 residues.

This clone was counted a few times. This chain links TRBV2 with TRBJ2-3, with 7 bases fitting TRBD2. The CDR3 covers 15 residues. In germline, CDR1 is SNHLY, CDR2 FYNNEI. Germline trimming cut 3 bases from V and 1 base from J; bases unmatched to any gene: 4. DNA for the CDR3: TGTGCCAGCAGTGACGGGGGGTTCGGCACAGATACGCAGTATTTT. This codes for CASSDGGFGTDTQYF.